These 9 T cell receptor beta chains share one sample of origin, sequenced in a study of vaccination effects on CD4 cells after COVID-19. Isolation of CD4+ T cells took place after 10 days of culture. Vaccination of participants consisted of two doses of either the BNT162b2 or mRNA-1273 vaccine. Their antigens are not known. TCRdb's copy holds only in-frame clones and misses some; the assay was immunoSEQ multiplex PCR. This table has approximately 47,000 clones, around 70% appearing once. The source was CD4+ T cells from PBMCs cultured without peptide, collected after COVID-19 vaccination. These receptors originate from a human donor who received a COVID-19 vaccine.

CDR3 nucleotides: TGTGCCACCCTTAGACCTCATGGGGGAGATACGCAGTATTTT. This sequence encodes CATLRPHGGDTQYF. The chain recombines TRBV24-1 with TRBJ2-3; D is possibly TRBD1 or TRBD2 (5 bases each). The CDR3 contains 14 residues. CDR1 and CDR2 (germline): KGHDR, SFDVKD. With 9 bases removed from V and 5 bases from J, the gap between germline ends came to 17 bases.

This CDR3 reads CASSFQDPAYEQYF. As DNA, the CDR3 is TGCGCCAGCAGCTTTCAAGACCCTGCCTACGAGCAGTACTTC. J is TRBJ2-7 and V is TRBV5-1; no definite D call. Germline lookup yields CDR1 SGHRS and CDR2 YFSETQ. V was clipped by 2 bases and J by 2 bases, with 11 bases between them. The CDR3 sequence is 14 residues long.

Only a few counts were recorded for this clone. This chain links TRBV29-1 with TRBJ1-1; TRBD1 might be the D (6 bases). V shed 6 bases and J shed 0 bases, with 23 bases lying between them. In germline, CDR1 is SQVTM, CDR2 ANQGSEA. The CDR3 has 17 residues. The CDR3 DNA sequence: TGCAGCGTCGCACCCATACAGGGCTTTTCCATGAACACTGAAGCTTTCTTT. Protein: CSVAPIQGFSMNTEAFF.

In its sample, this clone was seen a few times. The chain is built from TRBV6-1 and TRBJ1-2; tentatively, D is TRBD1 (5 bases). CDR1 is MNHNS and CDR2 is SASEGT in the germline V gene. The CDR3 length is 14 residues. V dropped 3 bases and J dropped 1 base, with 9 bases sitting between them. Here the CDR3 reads CASSELDSNYGYTF. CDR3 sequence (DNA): TGTGCCAGCAGTGAGCTAGACAGTAACTATGGCTACACCTTC.

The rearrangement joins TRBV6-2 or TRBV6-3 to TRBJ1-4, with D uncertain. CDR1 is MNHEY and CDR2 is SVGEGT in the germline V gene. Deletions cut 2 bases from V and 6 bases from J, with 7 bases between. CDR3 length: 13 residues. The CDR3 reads CASSYQRDEKLFF. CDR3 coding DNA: TGTGCCAGCAGTTACCAGCGAGATGAAAAACTGTTTTTT.

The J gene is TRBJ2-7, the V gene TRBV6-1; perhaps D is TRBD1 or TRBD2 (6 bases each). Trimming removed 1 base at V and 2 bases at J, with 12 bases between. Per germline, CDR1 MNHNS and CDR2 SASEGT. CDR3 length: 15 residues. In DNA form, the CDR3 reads TGTGCCAGCAGTGAAGAGGGGGGTTCGCCCTACGAGCAGTACTTC. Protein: CASSEEGGSPYEQYF.

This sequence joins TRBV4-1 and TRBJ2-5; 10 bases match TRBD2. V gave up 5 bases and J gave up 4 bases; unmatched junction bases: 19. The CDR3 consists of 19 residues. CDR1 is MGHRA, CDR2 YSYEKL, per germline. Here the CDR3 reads CASSEPDPPPSGSRETQYF. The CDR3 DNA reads TGCGCCAGCAGCGAACCAGACCCCCCCCCTAGCGGGAGCCGAGAGACCCAGTACTTC.

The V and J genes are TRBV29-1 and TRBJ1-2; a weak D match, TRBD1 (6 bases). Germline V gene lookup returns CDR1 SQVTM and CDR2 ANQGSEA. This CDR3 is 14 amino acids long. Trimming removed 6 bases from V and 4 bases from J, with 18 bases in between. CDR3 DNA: TGCAGCGTCCTACGAACAGGGAATTTCTATGGCTACACCTTC. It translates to CSVLRTGNFYGYTF.

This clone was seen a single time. CDR3 in amino acids: CASRRGSDTQYF. In nucleotides, the CDR3 is TGTGCCAGCCGTCGGGGTTCGGATACGCAGTATTTT. The chain links TRBV9 to TRBJ2-3; a weak D match, TRBD2 (5 bases). The CDR3 contains 12 residues. Germline V gene sequence: CDR1 SGDLS, CDR2 YYNGEE. With 7 bases removed from V and 6 bases from J, the gap between germline ends came to 12 bases. The variable domain in full, with the rest retrieved from reference TRBV9 and TRBJ2-3, is DSGVTQTPKHLITATGQRVTLRCSPRSGDLSVYWYQQSLDQGLQFLIQYYNGEERAKGNILERFSAQQFPDLHSELNLSSLELGDSALYFCASRRGSDTQYFGPGTRLTVL.